This TCR beta chain derives from a study of blood T cell repertoires in COVID-19. The overall study: COVID-19 samples from acute and convalescent phases originated in the United States, Italy and Spain. In each case, the material was cDNA or gDNA derived from T cells, B-cell-depleted T cells, or PBMCs.

The V end lost 3 bases, the J end lost 8 bases, and 19 bases lay between the germline ends. This CDR3 has 15 amino acids. CDR1 is SNHLY and CDR2 is FYNNEI in the germline V gene. In the original analysis: Nucleated cell counts were estimated from reference gene primer amplification. Profiling relied on immunoSEQ multiplex PCR, and the TCRdb table lists in-frame clones only, not all of them. The V and J calls and the clone size are those of that table, but D and trimming were determined from the DNA. The data contain roughly 150,000 clones, 80% to 90% of them singletons. The TCR comes from an older woman with acute or convalescent COVID-19. The J gene is TRBJ1-2, the V gene TRBV2; D might be TRBD1 (5 bases). The sequencing input was peripheral blood. Here the CDR3 DNA reads TGTGCCAGCAGTGATTTCTTTGTTGGGACTTCAGGCTACACCTTC. It encodes CASSDFFVGTSGYTF. The whole variable domain, remainder taken from reference TRBV2 and TRBJ1-2, is EPEVTQTPSHQVTQMGQEVILRCVPISNHLYFYWYRQILGQKVEFLVSFYNNEISEKSEIFDDQFSVERPDGSNFTLKIRSTKLEDSAMYFCASSDFFVGTSGYTFGSGTRLTVV.